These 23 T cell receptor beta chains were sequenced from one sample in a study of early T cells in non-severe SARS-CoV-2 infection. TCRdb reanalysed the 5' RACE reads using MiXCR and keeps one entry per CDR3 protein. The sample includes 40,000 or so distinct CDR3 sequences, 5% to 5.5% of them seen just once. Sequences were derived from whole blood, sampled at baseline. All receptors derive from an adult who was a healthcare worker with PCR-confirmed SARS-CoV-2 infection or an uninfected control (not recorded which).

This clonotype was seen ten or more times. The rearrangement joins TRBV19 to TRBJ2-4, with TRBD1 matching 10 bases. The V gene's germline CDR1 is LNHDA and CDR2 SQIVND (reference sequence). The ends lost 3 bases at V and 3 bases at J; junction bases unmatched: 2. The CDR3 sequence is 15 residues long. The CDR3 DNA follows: TGTGCCAGTAGTATTGGACAGGGGGGCAAAAACATTCAGTACTTC. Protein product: CASSIGQGGKNIQYF.

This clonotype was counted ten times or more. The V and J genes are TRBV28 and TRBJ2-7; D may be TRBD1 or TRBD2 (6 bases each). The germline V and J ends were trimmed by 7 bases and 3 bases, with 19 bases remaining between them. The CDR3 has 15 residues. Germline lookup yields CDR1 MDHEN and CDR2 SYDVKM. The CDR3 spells CASTSGWGALYEQYV. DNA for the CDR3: TGTGCCAGCACCTCAGGGTGGGGGGCCCTCTACGAGCAGTACGTC.

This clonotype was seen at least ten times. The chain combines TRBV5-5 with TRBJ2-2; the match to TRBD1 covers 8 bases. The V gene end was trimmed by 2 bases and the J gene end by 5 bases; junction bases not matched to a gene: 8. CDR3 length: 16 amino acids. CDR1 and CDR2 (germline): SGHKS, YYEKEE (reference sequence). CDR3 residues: CASSFGQGVLTGELFF. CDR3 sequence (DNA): TGTGCCAGCAGCTTCGGACAGGGCGTTTTGACCGGGGAGCTGTTTTTT.

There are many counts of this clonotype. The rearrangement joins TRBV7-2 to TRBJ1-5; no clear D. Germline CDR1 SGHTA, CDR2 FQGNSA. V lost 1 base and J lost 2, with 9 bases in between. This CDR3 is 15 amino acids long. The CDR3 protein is CASSLGTVGNQPQHF. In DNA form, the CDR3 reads TGTGCCAGCAGCTTAGGAACAGTGGGCAATCAGCCCCAGCATTTT.

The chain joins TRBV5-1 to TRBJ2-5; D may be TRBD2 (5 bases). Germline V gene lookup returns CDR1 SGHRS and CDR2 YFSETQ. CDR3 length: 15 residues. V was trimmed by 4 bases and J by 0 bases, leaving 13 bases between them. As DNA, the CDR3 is TGCGCCAGCAGCCCGGGAAGGGTTTACCAAGAGACCCAGTACTTC. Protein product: CASSPGRVYQETQYF.

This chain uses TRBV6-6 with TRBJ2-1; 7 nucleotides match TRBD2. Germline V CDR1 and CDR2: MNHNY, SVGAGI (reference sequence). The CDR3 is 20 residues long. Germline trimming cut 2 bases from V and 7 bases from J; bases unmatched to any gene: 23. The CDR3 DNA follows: TGTGCCAGCAGTTACGGAGACTCGAGCGGGGCCAAGTATCGGGGGAATGAGCAGTTCTTC. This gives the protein CASSYGDSSGAKYRGNEQFF.

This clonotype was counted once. CDR3: CASSSSFASTDTQYF. For the CDR3, the DNA is TGTGCCAGCAGTTCTTCTTTTGCTAGCACAGATACGCAGTATTTT. The chain couples TRBV7-7 to TRBJ2-3; D gene ambiguous. V was shortened by 6 bases and J by 0 bases, with 13 bases between the two germline ends. This CDR3 has 15 residues. Germline V gene data show CDR1 as SSHAT and CDR2 as FNYEAQ (reference sequence).

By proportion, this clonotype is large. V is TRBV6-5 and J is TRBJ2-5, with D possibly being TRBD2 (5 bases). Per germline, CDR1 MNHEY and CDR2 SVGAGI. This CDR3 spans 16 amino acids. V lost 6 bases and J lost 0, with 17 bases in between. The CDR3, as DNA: TGTGCCAGCAGCTATGGAGCGGATAAGTACCAAGAGACCCAGTACTTC. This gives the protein CASSYGADKYQETQYF.

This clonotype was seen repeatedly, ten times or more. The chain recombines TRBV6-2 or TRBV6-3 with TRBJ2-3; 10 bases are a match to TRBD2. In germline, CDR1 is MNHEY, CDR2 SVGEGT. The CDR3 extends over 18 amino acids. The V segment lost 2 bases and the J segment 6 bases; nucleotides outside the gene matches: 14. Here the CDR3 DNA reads TGTGCCAGCAGTTACCCAATGGAGAGGGGACTAGCGAGTGATACGCAGTATTTT. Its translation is CASSYPMERGLASDTQYF.

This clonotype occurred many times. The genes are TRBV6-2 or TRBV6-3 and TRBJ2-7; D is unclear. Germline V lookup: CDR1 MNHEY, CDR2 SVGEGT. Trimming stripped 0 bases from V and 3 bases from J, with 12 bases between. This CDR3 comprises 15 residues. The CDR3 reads CASSYSGEINYEQYF. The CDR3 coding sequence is TGTGCCAGCAGTTACTCTGGGGAAATCAACTACGAGCAGTACTTC.

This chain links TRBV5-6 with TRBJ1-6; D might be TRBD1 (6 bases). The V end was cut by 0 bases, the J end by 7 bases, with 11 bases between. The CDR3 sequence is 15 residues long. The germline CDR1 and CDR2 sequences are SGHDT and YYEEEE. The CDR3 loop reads CASSLAWGQNSPLHF. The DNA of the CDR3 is TGTGCCAGCAGCTTGGCCTGGGGGCAGAATTCACCCCTCCACTTT.

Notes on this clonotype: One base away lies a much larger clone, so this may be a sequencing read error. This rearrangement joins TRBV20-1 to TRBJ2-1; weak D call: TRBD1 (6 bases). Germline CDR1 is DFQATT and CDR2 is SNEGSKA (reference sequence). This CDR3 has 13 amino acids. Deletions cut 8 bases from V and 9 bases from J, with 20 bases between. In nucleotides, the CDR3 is TGCAGTTCTCTGAGAGGACAGTGGGGTGAGCAGTTCTTC. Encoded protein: CSSLRGQWGEQFF.

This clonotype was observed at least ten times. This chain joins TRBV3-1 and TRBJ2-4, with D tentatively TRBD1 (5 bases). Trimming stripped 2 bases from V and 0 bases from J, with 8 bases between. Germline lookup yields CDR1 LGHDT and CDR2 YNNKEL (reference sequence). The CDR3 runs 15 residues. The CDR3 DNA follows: TGTGCCAGCAGCCAATCCAGGGTAGCCAAAAACATTCAGTACTTC. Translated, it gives CASSQSRVAKNIQYF. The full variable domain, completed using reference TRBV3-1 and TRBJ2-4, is DTAVSQTPKYLVTQMGNDKSIKCEQNLGHDTMYWYKQDSKKFLKIMFSYNNKELIINETVPNRFSPKSPDKAHLNLHINSLELGDSAVYFCASSQSRVAKNIQYFGAGTRLSVL.

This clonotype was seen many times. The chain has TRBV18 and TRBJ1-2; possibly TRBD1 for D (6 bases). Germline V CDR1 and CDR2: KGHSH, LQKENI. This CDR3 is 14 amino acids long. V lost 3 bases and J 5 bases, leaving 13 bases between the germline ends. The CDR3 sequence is CASSPALTGYGYTF. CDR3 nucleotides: TGTGCCAGCTCACCCGCACTGACAGGTTATGGCTACACCTTC.

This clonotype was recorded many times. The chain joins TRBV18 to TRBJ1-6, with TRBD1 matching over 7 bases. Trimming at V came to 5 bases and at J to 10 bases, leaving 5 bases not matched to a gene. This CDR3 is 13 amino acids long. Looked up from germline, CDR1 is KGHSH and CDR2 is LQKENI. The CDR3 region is CASSDDRVSPLHF. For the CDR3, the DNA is TGTGCCAGCTCAGATGACAGGGTATCACCCCTCCACTTT. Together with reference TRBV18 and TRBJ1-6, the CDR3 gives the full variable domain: NAGVMQNPRHLVRRRGQEARLRCSPMKGHSHVYWYRQLPEEGLKFMVYLQKENIIDESGMPKERFSAEFPKEGPSILRIQQVVRGDSAAYFCASSDDRVSPLHFGNGTRLTVT.

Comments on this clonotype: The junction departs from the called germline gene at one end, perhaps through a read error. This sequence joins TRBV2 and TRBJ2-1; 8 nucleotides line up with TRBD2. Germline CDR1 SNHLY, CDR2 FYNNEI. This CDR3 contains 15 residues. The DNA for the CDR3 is TGTGCCAGCAGAGAAGGGACTAGCTCCTACAATGAGCAGTTCTTC. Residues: CASREGTSSYNEQFF.

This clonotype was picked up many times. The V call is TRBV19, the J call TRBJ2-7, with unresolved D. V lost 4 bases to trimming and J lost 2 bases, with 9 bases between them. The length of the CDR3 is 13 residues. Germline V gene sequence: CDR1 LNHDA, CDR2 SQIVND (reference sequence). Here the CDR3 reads CASSTDGTYEQYF. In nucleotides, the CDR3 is TGTGCCAGTAGTACCGACGGAACCTACGAGCAGTACTTC.

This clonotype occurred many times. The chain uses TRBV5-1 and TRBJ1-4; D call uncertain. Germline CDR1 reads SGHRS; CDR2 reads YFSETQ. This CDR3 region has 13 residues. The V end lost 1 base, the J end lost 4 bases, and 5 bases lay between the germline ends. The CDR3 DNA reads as TGCGCCAGCAGCTTGAACCATAATGAAAAACTGTTTTTT. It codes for CASSLNHNEKLFF.

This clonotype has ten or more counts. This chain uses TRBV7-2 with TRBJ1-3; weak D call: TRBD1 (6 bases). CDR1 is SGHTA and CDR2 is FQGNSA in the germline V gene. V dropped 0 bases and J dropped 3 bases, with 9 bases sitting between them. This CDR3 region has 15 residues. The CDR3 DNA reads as TGTGCCAGCAGCTTAGCAAGGGGACATGGAAACACCATATATTTT. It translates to CASSLARGHGNTIYF.

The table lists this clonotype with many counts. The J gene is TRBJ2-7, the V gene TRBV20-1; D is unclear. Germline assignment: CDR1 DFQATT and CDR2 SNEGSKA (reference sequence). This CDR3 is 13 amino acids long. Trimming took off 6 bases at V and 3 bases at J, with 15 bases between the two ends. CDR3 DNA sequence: TGCAGTGCCCCACTGGGCGGACGCTACGAGCAGTACTTC. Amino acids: CSAPLGGRYEQYF.

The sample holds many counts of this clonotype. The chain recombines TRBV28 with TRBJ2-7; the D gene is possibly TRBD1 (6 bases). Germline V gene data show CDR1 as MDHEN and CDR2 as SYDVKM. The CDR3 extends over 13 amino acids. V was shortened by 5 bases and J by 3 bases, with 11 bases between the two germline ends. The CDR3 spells CASSRTEIYEQYF. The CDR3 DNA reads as TGTGCCAGCAGTCGGACAGAAATCTACGAGCAGTACTTC. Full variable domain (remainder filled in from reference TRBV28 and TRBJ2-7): DVKVTQSSRYLVKRTGEKVFLECVQDMDHENMFWYRQDPGLGLRLIYFSYDVKMKEKGDIPEGYSVSREKKERFSLILESASTNQTSMYLCASSRTEIYEQYFGPGTRLTVT.

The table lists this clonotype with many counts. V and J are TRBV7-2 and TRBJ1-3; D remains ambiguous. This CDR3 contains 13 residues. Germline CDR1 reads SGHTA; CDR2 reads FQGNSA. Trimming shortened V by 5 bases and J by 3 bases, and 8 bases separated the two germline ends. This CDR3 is CASSPVGGNTIYF. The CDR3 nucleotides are TGTGCCAGCAGCCCCGTGGGTGGAAACACCATATATTTT.

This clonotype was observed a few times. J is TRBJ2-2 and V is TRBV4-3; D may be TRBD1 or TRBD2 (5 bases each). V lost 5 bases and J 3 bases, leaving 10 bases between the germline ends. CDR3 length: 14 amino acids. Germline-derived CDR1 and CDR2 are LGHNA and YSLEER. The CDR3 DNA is TGCGCCAGCAGCAAGTTGGGGGACACCGGGGAGCTGTTTTTT. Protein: CASSKLGDTGELFF.